The 15 T cell receptor beta chains in this list originate from one sample, sequenced in a study of Ad26.COV2.S vaccination and SARS-CoV-2 variants. Sample treatment: around 19 received Ad26.COV2.S at low or high dose, single or two shots; 5 received placebo; per-sample allocation not given. Collection of the samples took place on day 63 after the first injection of vaccine or placebo. The method was immunoSEQ multiplex PCR; TCRdb's version includes in-frame clones alone and lacks a portion of them. This table has around 340,000 clones, around nine tenths appearing once. The input for sequencing was peripheral blood, taken in a trial of Ad26.COV2.S vaccine versus placebo. These receptors all stem from a person aged 18-65 years who received the Ad26.COV2.S COVID-19 vaccine or a placebo.

This clone was seen only once. The CDR3 sequence is CASSKTSGRREQFF. As DNA, the CDR3 is TGTGCCAGCAGTAAGACTAGCGGGAGGCGTGAGCAGTTCTTC. The V and J genes are TRBV6-5 and TRBJ2-1; 13 bases are shared with TRBD2. This CDR3 region has 14 residues. V lost 5 bases, J lost 9 bases, and 4 bases stayed unmatched. Germline lookup yields CDR1 MNHEY and CDR2 SVGAGI.

The genes are TRBV5-1 and TRBJ1-1; 7 nucleotides agree with TRBD1. The CDR3 extends over 17 amino acids. CDR1 and CDR2 from the germline V gene are SGHRS and YFSETQ. With 0 bases clipped from V and 12 bases from J, the junction kept 20 bases outside the gene matches. CDR3 nucleotides: TGCGCCAGCAGCTTGGCCCCTTCTACGGGACAGCCTATGGTTACTTTCTTT. This encodes CASSLAPSTGQPMVTFF.

This rearrangement joins TRBV5-6 to TRBJ2-7; either TRBD1 or TRBD2 may supply D (6 bases each). The V gene lost 0 bases and the J gene lost 2 bases, with 18 bases spanning the gap. Germline V gene sequence: CDR1 SGHDT, CDR2 YYEEEE. The CDR3 covers 17 residues. This CDR3 reads CASSLGPGAGETYEQYF. CDR3 coding DNA: TGTGCCAGCAGCTTGGGTCCGGGGGCCGGGGAGACCTACGAGCAGTACTTC.

This chain joins TRBV5-1 and TRBJ1-1, with D possibly being TRBD1 (6 bases). The CDR3 contains 17 residues. Germline CDR1 SGHRS, CDR2 YFSETQ. Trimming took off 4 bases at V and 2 bases at J, with 21 bases between the two ends. The chain's CDR3 is CASSAGALTGHNTEAFF. The DNA for the CDR3 is TGCGCCAGCAGCGCTGGGGCCTTGACAGGACATAACACTGAAGCTTTCTTT.

The rearrangement links TRBV28 to TRBJ2-5; unclear D gene. Looked up from germline, CDR1 is MDHEN and CDR2 is SYDVKM. The CDR3 loop spans 16 amino acids. Between the trimmed V and J ends, which lost 5 bases and 1 base, there was a span of 17 bases. In nucleotides, the CDR3 is TGTGCCAGCAGTCCTGTCGTCGGGCAGCTCCAAGAGACCCAGTACTTC. Translation gives CASSPVVGQLQETQYF.

The rearrangement links TRBV2 to TRBJ2-1; 7 bases agree with TRBD1. The CDR3 extends over 14 amino acids. V gave up 4 bases and J gave up 8 bases; unmatched junction bases: 8. CDR1 and CDR2 (germline): SNHLY, FYNNEI. The CDR3: CASSGERGHDEQFF. The CDR3 DNA sequence: TGTGCCAGCAGTGGAGAAAGGGGGCACGATGAGCAGTTCTTC.

The rearrangement uses TRBV11-2 and TRBJ2-3, with 10 bases identical to TRBD1. Germline CDR1 reads SGHAT; CDR2 reads FQNNGV. This CDR3 has 15 amino acids. Trimming cost V 5 bases and J 4 bases; bases outside gene matches: 6. The CDR3 region has the DNA TGTGCCAGCAGCCGTTCCGGGACAGGGGCAGATACGCAGTATTTT. Translated: CASSRSGTGADTQYF.

The rearrangement uses TRBV4-2 and TRBJ2-1, with 10 positions matching TRBD1. From germline, CDR1 is LGHNA and CDR2 YNFKEQ. V gave up 5 bases and J gave up 4 bases; unmatched junction bases: 5. This CDR3 is built from 15 residues. The chain's CDR3 is CASSFRQGAYNEQFF. As DNA, the CDR3 is TGTGCCAGCAGCTTTCGACAGGGGGCGTACAATGAGCAGTTCTTC.

Comment on this clone: This may arise from a read error, as a much more abundant clone is one base away. The chain links TRBV7-9 to TRBJ2-5; no reliable D call. The CDR3 loop spans 13 amino acids. Germline V CDR1 and CDR2: SEHNR, FQNEAQ (reference sequence). The germline V and J ends were trimmed by 1 base and 4 bases, with 7 bases remaining between them. CDR3 amino acids: CASSLGGGETQYF. The CDR3, as DNA: TGTGCCAGCAGCTTAGGGGGTGGAGAGACCCAGTACTTC.

The chain links TRBV7-9 to TRBJ1-2; 10 nucleotides align to TRBD1. Unmatched junction bases numbered 9, after V lost 5 bases and J lost 6 bases. This CDR3 has 15 residues. Germline CDR1 reads SEHNR; CDR2 reads FQNEAQ (reference sequence). CDR3 nucleotides: TGTGCCAGCAGCCCCTCCGGGACAGGGGTTCATGGCTACACCTTC. It codes for CASSPSGTGVHGYTF.

The chain couples TRBV30 to TRBJ1-2, with unresolved D. V lost 1 base, J lost 4 bases, and 25 bases lay in between. Germline V gives CDR1 GTSNPN, CDR2 SVGIG (reference sequence). The CDR3 runs 18 residues. CDR3 nucleotide sequence: TGTGCCTGGAGTGGAAACTTAGCGCCTTGGACGGACCTCTATGGCTACACCTTC. Protein sequence: CAWSGNLAPWTDLYGYTF.

This chain links TRBV18 with TRBJ2-1; 9 nucleotides align to TRBD1. Germline loops: CDR1 KGHSH, CDR2 LQKENI. With V trimmed by 2 bases and J by 8 bases, 7 bases remained unmatched. The CDR3 loop spans 15 amino acids. CDR3 protein: CASSPVRDRVDEQFF. CDR3 coding DNA: TGTGCCAGCTCACCAGTCCGGGACAGGGTCGATGAGCAGTTCTTC.

This clone came up once. The rearrangement uses TRBV11-2 and TRBJ2-2; 8 bases align to TRBD2. Germline V CDR1 and CDR2: SGHAT, FQNNGV. This CDR3 is 15 amino acids long. Losses at the gene ends were 5 bases for V and 7 bases for J; bases not matched to a gene: 9. This chain's CDR3 is CASSLSGRGVGELFF. The CDR3 bases are TGTGCCAGCAGCCTCAGCGGGAGAGGGGTCGGGGAGCTGTTTTTT.

The V and J genes are TRBV30 and TRBJ2-3; 14 bases match TRBD2. Germline assignment: CDR1 GTSNPN and CDR2 SVGIG (reference sequence). The length of the CDR3 is 16 residues. V shed 2 bases, J shed 3 bases, and the junction held 4 bases outside the gene matches. CDR3 loop: CAWSPGLAGETDTQYF. CDR3 DNA: TGTGCCTGGAGTCCGGGACTAGCGGGAGAAACAGATACGCAGTATTTT.

The V gene is TRBV5-1, the J gene TRBJ2-1, with D unresolved. Trimming took 1 base from V and 1 from J, leaving 9 bases between them. The germline CDR1 and CDR2 sequences are SGHRS and YFSETQ. CDR3 length: 15 amino acids. This CDR3 reads CASSLQTPSYNEQFF. Written as DNA, the CDR3 is TGCGCCAGCAGCTTGCAGACCCCATCCTACAATGAGCAGTTCTTC.